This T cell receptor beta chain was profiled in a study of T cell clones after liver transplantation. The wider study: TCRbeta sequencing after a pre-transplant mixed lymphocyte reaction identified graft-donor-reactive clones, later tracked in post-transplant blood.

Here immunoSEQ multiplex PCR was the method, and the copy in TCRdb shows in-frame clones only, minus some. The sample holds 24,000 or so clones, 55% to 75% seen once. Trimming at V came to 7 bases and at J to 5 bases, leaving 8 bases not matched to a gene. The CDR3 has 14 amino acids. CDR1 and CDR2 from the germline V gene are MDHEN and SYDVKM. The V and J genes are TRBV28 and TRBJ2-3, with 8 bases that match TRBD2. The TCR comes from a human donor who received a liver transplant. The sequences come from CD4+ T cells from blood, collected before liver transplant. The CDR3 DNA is TGTGCCAGCATTAACGGGGGGGCGGTAGATACGCAGTATTTT. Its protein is CASINGGAVDTQYF.